Listed below are T cell receptor beta chains from one sample, sequenced in a study of post-analysis software for immune sequencing data. TCRdb passed the PCR reads through MiXCR, listing each CDR3 protein once. Of about 500,000 distinct CDR3 sequences in the sample, 45% were seen once. The sequenced material came from blood. The receptors were gathered from a girl under 18 with multiple sclerosis. The CDR3 runs from the conserved cysteine through the conserved F or W. Each record gives: V gene, D gene, J gene, clone size, CDR3 DNA, CDR3 protein. D genes are given only for firm matches. A clone size is listed for some rows: how often the clone was seen (once, few, many), or a class if it is expanded.

TRBV9	-	TRBJ1-6	-	TGTGCCAGCAGCGCCGGGACGGGATTCAGCGATTCACCCCTCCACTTT	CASSAGTGFSDSPLHF
TRBV5-1	TRBD1	TRBJ2-7	-	TGCGCCAGCAGCTTAGGGGACAGTTCCTACAATGAGCAGTACTTC	CASSLGDSSYNEQYF
TRBV5-1	-	TRBJ2-7	once	TGCGCCAGCAGCTTGGAGAGCAGGGGCACCTACGAGCAGTACTTC	CASSLESRGTYEQYF
TRBV11-2	-	TRBJ2-1	-	TGTGCCAGCAGCTTAGATGGCAGGGTGGACAATGAGCAGTTCTTC	CASSLDGRVDNEQFF
TRBV28	TRBD2	TRBJ2-7	-	TGTGCCAGCACCACATGGGGGACTAGCGGGATCTCCTACGAGCAGTACTTC	CASTTWGTSGISYEQYF
TRBV6-1	-	TRBJ2-7	-	TGTGCCAGCAGTGTGGCAGGGACCAACTACGAGCAGTACTTC	CASSVAGTNYEQYF
TRBV29-1	TRBD1	TRBJ2-2	few	TGCAGCGTGCAAGGGACAGGGAAAACCGGGGAGCTGTTTTTT	CSVQGTGKTGELFF
TRBV10-3	-	TRBJ2-3	-	TGTGCCATCAGTGAGTCTGGGTGGGAGGCGGATACGCAGTATTTT	CAISESGWEADTQYF
TRBV2	-	TRBJ2-7	-	TGTGCCAGCGTCCGGCAACTGCCCTACGAGCAGTACTTC	CASVRQLPYEQYF
TRBV27	-	TRBJ2-7	-	TGTGCCAGCAGGCGACCCGGATACGAGCAGTACTTC	CASRRPGYEQYF
TRBV29-1	-	TRBJ2-7	few	TGCAGCGCCCTCGAAATGTCTCTCCTAGGCTACGAGCAGTACTTC	CSALEMSLLGYEQYF
TRBV20-1	-	TRBJ2-3	-	TGCAGTGCTCGAGGGAGTGGGGAGTGGACAGATACGCAGTATTTT	CSARGSGEWTDTQYF
TRBV14	-	TRBJ2-7	few	TGTGCCAGCAGTCGGACGGACCGATACCTCTCCGAGCAGTACTTC	CASSRTDRYLSEQYF
TRBV29-1	TRBD2	TRBJ2-7	-	TGCAGCGTTCTCCTAGCGGGCTTCTACGAGCAGTACTTC	CSVLLAGFYEQYF
TRBV6-5	-	TRBJ2-1	once	TGTGCCAGCGGCCTGGACAGAGCGAATGAGCAGTTCTTC	CASGLDRANEQFF
TRBV28	-	TRBJ2-4	few	TGTGCCAGCAGTTGGGGGAGGTGGGGGAGCTCACCCAAAAACATTCAGTACTTC	CASSWGRWGSSPKNIQYF
TRBV2	-	TRBJ2-1	once	TGTGCCAGCAGTGAAGAACAGGTCCATGAGCAGTTCTTC	CASSEEQVHEQFF
TRBV29-1	TRBD2	TRBJ2-3	-	TGCAGCGTTGCGGCCCTAGCGGATAGCACAGATACGCAGTATTTT	CSVAALADSTDTQYF
TRBV6-1	-	TRBJ2-5	-	TGTGCCAGCAGTGAAAGGGGGGTCCAAGAGACCCAGTACTTC	CASSERGVQETQYF
TRBV20-1	TRBD1	TRBJ1-4	-	TGCAGTGCTAAGGGGGCGTCGAATGAAAAACTGTTTTTT	CSAKGASNEKLFF
TRBV20-1	TRBD2	TRBJ2-7	few	TGCAGTGCTAGGGCGACTAGCGAGAATCCCTACGAGCAGTACTTC	CSARATSENPYEQYF
TRBV20-1	-	TRBJ1-2	few	TGCAGTGGGGCAACCGGGAGAGCCGTGGGCTACACCTTC	CSGATGRAVGYTF
TRBV27	TRBD2	TRBJ2-7	-	TGTGCCAGCAGTTTTGGCAGGGAGGGCGAGCAGTACTTC	CASSFGREGEQYF
TRBV20-1	-	TRBJ2-1	-	TGCAGTGCTAGAGCTGCAATCTCTAGCCCGAGCTCCTACAATGAGCAGTTCTTC	CSARAAISSPSSYNEQFF
TRBV3-1	-	TRBJ2-5	few	TGTGCCAGCAGCCAAATCCAGGGGCCGGAGACCCAGTACTTC	CASSQIQGPETQYF